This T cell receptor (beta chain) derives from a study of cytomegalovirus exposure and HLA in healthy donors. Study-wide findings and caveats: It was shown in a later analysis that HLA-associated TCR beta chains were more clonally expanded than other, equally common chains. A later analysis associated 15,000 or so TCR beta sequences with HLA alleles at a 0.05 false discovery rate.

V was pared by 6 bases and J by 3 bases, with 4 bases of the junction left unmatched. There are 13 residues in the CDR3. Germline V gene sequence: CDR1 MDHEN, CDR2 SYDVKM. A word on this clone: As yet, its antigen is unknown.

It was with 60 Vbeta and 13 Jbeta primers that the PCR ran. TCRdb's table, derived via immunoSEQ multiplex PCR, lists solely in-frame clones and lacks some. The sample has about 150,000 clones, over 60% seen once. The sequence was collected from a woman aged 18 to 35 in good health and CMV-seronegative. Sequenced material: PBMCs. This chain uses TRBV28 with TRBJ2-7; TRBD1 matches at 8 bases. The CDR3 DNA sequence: TGTGCCAGCAGGGACAGGGTTAGCTACGAGCAGTACTTC. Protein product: CASRDRVSYEQYF.